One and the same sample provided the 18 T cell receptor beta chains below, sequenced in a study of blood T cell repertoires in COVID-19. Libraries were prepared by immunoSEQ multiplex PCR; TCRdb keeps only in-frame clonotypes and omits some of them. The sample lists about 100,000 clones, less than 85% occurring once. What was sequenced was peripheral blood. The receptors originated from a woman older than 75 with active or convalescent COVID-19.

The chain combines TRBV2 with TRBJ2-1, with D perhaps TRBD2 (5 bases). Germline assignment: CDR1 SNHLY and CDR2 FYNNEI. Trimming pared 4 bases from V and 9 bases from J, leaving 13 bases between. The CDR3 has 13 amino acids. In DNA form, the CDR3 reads TGTGCCAGCAGTGGCGCTCTAGCTGGTGAGCAGTTCTTC. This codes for CASSGALAGEQFF. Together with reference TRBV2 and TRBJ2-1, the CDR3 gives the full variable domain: EPEVTQTPSHQVTQMGQEVILRCVPISNHLYFYWYRQILGQKVEFLVSFYNNEISEKSEIFDDQFSVERPDGSNFTLKIRSTKLEDSAMYFCASSGALAGEQFFGPGTRLTVL.

CDR3 loop: CASTHGGATDTQYF. The CDR3 region has the DNA TGTGCCAGCACCCATGGAGGCGCGACAGATACGCAGTATTTT. This sequence joins TRBV6-5 and TRBJ2-3, with TRBD2 as a possible D gene (5 bases). Trimming stripped 7 bases from V and 3 bases from J, with 14 bases between. The CDR3 is made up of 14 amino acids. Germline V gene data show CDR1 as MNHEY and CDR2 as SVGAGI.

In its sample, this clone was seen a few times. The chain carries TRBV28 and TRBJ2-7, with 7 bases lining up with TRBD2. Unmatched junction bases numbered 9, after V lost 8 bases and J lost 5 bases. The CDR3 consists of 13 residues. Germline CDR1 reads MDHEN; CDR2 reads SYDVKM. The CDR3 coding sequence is TGTGCCAGCTGGTCTAGCGGTTCCCACGAGCAGTACTTC. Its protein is CASWSSGSHEQYF.

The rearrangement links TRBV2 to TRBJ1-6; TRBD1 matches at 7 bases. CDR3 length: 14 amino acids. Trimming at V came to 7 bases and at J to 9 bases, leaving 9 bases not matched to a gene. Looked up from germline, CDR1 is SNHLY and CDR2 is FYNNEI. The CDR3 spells CASIPQGLGSPLHF. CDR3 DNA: TGTGCCAGCATCCCACAGGGGTTGGGTTCACCCCTCCACTTT.

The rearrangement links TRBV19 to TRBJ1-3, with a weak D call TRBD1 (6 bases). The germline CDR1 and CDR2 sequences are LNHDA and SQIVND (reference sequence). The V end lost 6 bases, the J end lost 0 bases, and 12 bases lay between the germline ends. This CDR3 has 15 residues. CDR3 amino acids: CASRPADSSGNTIYF. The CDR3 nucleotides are TGTGCCAGTAGACCAGCGGACAGCTCTGGAAACACCATATATTTT. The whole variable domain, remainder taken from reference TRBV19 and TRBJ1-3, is DGGITQSPKYLFRKEGQNVTLSCEQNLNHDAMYWYRQDPGQGLRLIYYSQIVNDFQKGDIAEGYSVSREKKESFPLTVTSAQKNPTAFYLCASRPADSSGNTIYFGEGSWLTVV.

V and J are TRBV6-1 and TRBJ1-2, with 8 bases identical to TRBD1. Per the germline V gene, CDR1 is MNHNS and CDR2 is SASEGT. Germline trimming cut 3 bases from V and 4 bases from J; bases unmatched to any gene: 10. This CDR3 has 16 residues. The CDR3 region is CASSEFSTGEGYGYTF. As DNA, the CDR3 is TGTGCCAGCAGTGAGTTTTCGACAGGGGAGGGCTATGGCTACACCTTC.

The CDR3 loop is CASNPGQPNTGELFF. CDR3 nucleotide sequence: TGTGCCAGCAACCCGGGACAGCCTAACACCGGGGAGCTGTTTTTT. This rearrangement joins TRBV6-5 to TRBJ2-2, with 7 bases identical to TRBD1. The germline gives CDR1 MNHEY, CDR2 SVGAGI. This CDR3 comprises 15 residues. Germline trimming cut 7 bases from V and 2 bases from J; bases unmatched to any gene: 7.

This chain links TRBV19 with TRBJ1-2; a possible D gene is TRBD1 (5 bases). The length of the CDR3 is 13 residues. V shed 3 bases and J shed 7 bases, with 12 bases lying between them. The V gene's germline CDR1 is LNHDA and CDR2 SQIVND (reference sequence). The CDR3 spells CASSITGQSGYTF. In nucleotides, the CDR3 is TGTGCCAGTAGTATCACAGGCCAGAGTGGCTACACCTTC.

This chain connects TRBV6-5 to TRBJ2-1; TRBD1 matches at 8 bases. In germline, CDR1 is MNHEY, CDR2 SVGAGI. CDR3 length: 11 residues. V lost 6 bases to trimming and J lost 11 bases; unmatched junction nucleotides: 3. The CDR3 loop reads CASSTGGQQFF. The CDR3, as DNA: TGTGCCAGCAGCACAGGGGGGCAGCAGTTCTTC.

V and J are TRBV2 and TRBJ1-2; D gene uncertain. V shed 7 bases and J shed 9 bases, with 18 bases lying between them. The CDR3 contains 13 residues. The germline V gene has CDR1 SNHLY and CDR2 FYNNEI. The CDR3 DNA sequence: TGTGCCAGCAAAGGAACCCAGGCGGGCAGCTACACCTTC. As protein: CASKGTQAGSYTF.

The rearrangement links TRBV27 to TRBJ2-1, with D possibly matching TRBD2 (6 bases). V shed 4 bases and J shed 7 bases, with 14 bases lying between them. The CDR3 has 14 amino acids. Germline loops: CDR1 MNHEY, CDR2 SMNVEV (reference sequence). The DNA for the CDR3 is TGTGCCAGCAGTTGGCTAACTAGCATAAATGAGCAGTTCTTC. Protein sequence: CASSWLTSINEQFF.

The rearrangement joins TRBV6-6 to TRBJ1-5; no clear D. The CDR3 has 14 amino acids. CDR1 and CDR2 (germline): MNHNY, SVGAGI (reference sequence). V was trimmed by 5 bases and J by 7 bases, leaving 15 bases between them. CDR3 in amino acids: CASSDPGLGQPQHF. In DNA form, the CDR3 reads TGTGCCAGCAGTGATCCAGGACTCGGCCAGCCCCAGCATTTT.

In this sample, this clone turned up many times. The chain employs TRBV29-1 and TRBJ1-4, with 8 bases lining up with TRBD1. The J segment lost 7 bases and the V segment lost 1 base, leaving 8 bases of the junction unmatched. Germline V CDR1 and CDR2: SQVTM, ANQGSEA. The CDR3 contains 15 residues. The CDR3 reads CSVEADRGRSEKLFF. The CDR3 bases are TGCAGCGTTGAAGCAGACAGGGGACGGAGTGAAAAACTGTTTTTT.

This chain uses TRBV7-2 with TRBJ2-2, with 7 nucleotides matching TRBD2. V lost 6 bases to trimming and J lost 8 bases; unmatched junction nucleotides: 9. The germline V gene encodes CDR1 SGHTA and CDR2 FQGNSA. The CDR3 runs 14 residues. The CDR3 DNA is TGTGCCAGCAGTCGGACTAGTGGGACTGGGGAGCTGTTTTTT. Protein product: CASSRTSGTGELFF.

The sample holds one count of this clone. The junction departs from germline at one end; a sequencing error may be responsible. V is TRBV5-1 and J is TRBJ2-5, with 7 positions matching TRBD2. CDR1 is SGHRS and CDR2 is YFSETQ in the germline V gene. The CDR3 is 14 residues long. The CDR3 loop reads CASSPAGRAETQYF. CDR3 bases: TGTGCCAGCAGCCCAGCTGGGAGGGCAGAGACCCAGTACTTC.

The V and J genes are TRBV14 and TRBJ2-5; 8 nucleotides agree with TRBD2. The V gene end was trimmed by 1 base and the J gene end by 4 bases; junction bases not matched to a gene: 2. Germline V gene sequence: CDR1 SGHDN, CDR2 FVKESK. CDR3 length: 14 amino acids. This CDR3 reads CASSQGLAGETQYF. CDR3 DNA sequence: TGTGCCAGCAGCCAAGGGCTAGCGGGAGAGACCCAGTACTTC.

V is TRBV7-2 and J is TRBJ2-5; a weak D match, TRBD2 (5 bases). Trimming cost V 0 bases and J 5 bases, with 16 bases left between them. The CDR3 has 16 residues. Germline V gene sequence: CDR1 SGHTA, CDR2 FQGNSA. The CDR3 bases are TGTGCCAGCAGCTTAGCGCCCGGACTTCCCTTGGAGACCCAGTACTTC. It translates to CASSLAPGLPLETQYF.

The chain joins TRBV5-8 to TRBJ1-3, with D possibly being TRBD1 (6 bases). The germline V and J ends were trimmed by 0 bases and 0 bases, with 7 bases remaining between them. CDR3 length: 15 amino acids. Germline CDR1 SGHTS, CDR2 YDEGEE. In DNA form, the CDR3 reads TGTGCCAGCAGCTTGGGGACAGACTCTGGAAACACCATATATTTT. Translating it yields CASSLGTDSGNTIYF.